One and the same sample provided the 9 T cell receptor beta chains below, sequenced in a study of preoperative IRX-2 immunotherapy in early breast cancer. The treatment: preoperative locoregional IRX-2 cytokine immunotherapy. The table came from immunoSEQ multiplex PCR; TCRdb's copy has only in-frame clones and leaves some out. The table shows approximately 26,000 clones, with roughly 80% occurring only once. Sequenced here: lymph node tissue, sampled after IRX-2 immunotherapy. The source is a human donor with breast cancer.

The chain joins TRBV9 to TRBJ1-2, with D maybe TRBD1 (6 bases). The CDR3 spans 15 residues. Trimming stripped 5 bases from V and 4 bases from J, with 18 bases between. Germline V gene data show CDR1 as SGDLS and CDR2 as YYNGEE. The CDR3 DNA reads TGTGCCAGCAGTGTCTCCAGGGGATCTACCTATGGCTACACCTTC. Translated, it gives CASSVSRGSTYGYTF.

The chain is built from TRBV7-5 and TRBJ1-1; the tabulated D call, TRBD1, remains unverified against the DNA. TRBV7-5 is recorded as a pseudogene. CDR3 size: 15 residues. The CDR3 sequence: CASSSPDRAETEAFF. CDR3 sequence (DNA): TGTGCCAGCAGCTCCCCGGACAGGGCGGAGACTGAAGCTTTCTTT.

V is TRBV11-3 and J is TRBJ2-3, with a weak D call TRBD1 (6 bases). The CDR3 loop spans 14 amino acids. From germline, CDR1 is SGHNT and CDR2 YENEEA. V lost 0 bases to trimming and J lost 2 bases, with 6 bases between them. Here the CDR3 DNA reads TGTGCCAGCAGCTTAGAGGGGGCCACAGATACGCAGTATTTT. Translated: CASSLEGATDTQYF.

About this clone: One end of the junction fails to match germline, which may point to a read error. This sequence joins TRBV6-8 and TRBJ1-2; 7 bases map to TRBD1. The CDR3 has 13 amino acids. Germline V CDR1 and CDR2: MNHGY, SAAAGT. The CDR3 reads CASRPRGLNGYTF. The CDR3 DNA is TGTGCTAGCAGACCCAGGGGGTTGAATGGCTACACCTTC.

The chain uses TRBV1 and TRBJ1-1; no check of the table's D call, TRBD1, against the DNA was made. TRBV1 is recorded as a pseudogene. The CDR3 extends over 15 amino acids. CDR3 sequence (DNA): TGCGCCAGCAGCCAAGAAGGGGGGACAGCCACTGAAGCTTTCTTT. Protein: CASSQEGGTATEAFF.

This chain uses TRBV11-3 with TRBJ2-6; no definite D call. Germline loops: CDR1 SGHNT, CDR2 YENEEA. V was cut by 2 bases and J by 2 bases, with 7 bases left in between. The CDR3 is 15 amino acids. The CDR3 DNA is TGTGCCAGCAGCTTACTGGGTACTGGGGCCAACGTCCTGACTTTC. This codes for CASSLLGTGANVLTF.

The J gene is TRBJ2-2, the V gene TRBV7-6, with D perhaps TRBD1 or TRBD2 (5 bases each). CDR3 length: 15 amino acids. Germline-derived CDR1 and CDR2 are SGHVS and FNYEAQ. V was clipped by 5 bases and J by 1 base, with 11 bases between them. The CDR3 bases are TGTGCCAGCAGCGCCCGGGACGGGAACACCGGGGAGCTGTTTTTT. Its protein is CASSARDGNTGELFF. Full variable domain (outside the CDR3, taken from reference TRBV7-6 and TRBJ2-2): GAGVSQSPRYKVTKRGQDVALRCDPISGHVSLYWYRQALGQGPEFLTYFNYEAQQDKSGLPNDRFSAERPEGSISTLTIQRTEQRDSAMYRCASSARDGNTGELFFGEGSRLTVL.

The chain couples TRBV18 to TRBJ2-1, with 12 bases identical to TRBD2. V shed 6 bases and J 7 bases; nucleotides not matched to a gene: 7. CDR1 and CDR2 from the germline V gene are KGHSH and LQKENI. The length of the CDR3 is 15 residues. The CDR3 DNA sequence: TGTGCCAGCTCTACGGGGACTAGCGGGCTAAATGAGCAGTTCTTC. Translated, it gives CASSTGTSGLNEQFF.

This chain links TRBV6-1 with TRBJ2-3, with 7 bases lining up with TRBD2. Looked up from germline, CDR1 is MNHNS and CDR2 is SASEGT. Trimming cost V 0 bases and J 2 bases; bases outside gene matches: 2. The CDR3 has 15 residues. DNA of the CDR3: TGTGCCAGCAGTGAAGCGGGAGGGACCACAGATACGCAGTATTTT. Amino acid sequence: CASSEAGGTTDTQYF.